The 20 T cell receptor beta chains listed next were all sequenced from one sample in a study of blood T cell repertoires in COVID-19. Sequenced by immunoSEQ multiplex PCR; TCRdb stores in-frame clones only, minus some. The sample consists of 200,000 to 300,000 clones, about 82% of them appearing once. Sequences were obtained from peripheral blood. The receptors here all came from a man between 45 and 60 years old with COVID-19, enrolled during active disease.

This chain uses TRBV27 with TRBJ2-2; D gene ambiguous. V lost 5 bases and J lost 0, with 4 bases in between. Germline CDR1 reads MNHEY; CDR2 reads SMNVEV (reference sequence). There are 13 residues in the CDR3. The CDR3 DNA sequence: TGTGCCAGCAGTGTCTCGAACACCGGGGAGCTGTTTTTT. Translated: CASSVSNTGELFF.

The V and J genes are TRBV5-8 and TRBJ1-1; 7 bases line up with TRBD1. V shed 4 bases and J 1 base; nucleotides not matched to a gene: 4. Germline CDR1 SGHTS, CDR2 YDEGEE. This CDR3 comprises 14 residues. The CDR3 nucleotides read TGTGCCAGCAGCCATAGGGGGCGGAACACTGAAGCTTTCTTT. It encodes CASSHRGRNTEAFF.

The chain uses TRBV28 and TRBJ2-2; TRBD2 is a possible D gene (7 bases). Trimming removed 1 base from V and 5 bases from J, with 17 bases in between. The CDR3 has 17 residues. Per germline, CDR1 MDHEN and CDR2 SYDVKM. The CDR3, as DNA: TGTGCCAGCAGTTTATACCCTGGGGGGGCCGGGACCGGGGAGCTGTTTTTT. It encodes CASSLYPGGAGTGELFF.

This clone was counted a single time. The V gene is TRBV30, the J gene TRBJ1-1, with D maybe TRBD1 (5 bases). The V and J ends lost 3 bases and 11 bases respectively, with 10 bases between them. This CDR3 is built from 10 residues. CDR1 GTSNPN and CDR2 SVGIG come from the germline V gene (reference sequence). The CDR3 reads CAWRGRGAFF. In DNA form, the CDR3 reads TGTGCCTGGAGGGGCCGGGGGGCTTTCTTT.

The chain combines TRBV10-3 with TRBJ2-3; TRBD2 aligns across 10 bases. This CDR3 has 15 amino acids. V lost 6 bases to trimming and J lost 3 bases; unmatched junction nucleotides: 6. Germline CDR1 and CDR2: ENHRY and SYGVKD. The CDR3 loop is CAISALAGKTDTQYF. CDR3 nucleotide sequence: TGTGCCATCAGCGCACTAGCGGGGAAAACAGATACGCAGTATTTT.

CDR3 in amino acids: CASSSRGTGAVNTIYF. The CDR3 nucleotides read TGTGCCAGCAGTTCCCGGGGGACAGGGGCAGTAAACACCATATATTTT. The V call is TRBV28, the J call TRBJ1-3, with 10 bases matching TRBD1. V lost 4 bases, J lost 6 bases, and 9 bases stayed unmatched. Germline CDR1 and CDR2: MDHEN and SYDVKM. There are 16 residues in the CDR3. Full variable domain (outside the CDR3, taken from reference TRBV28 and TRBJ1-3): DVKVTQSSRYLVKRTGEKVFLECVQDMDHENMFWYRQDPGLGLRLIYFSYDVKMKEKGDIPEGYSVSREKKERFSLILESASTNQTSMYLCASSSRGTGAVNTIYFGEGSWLTVV.

This clone has just one count. This chain uses TRBV21-1 with TRBJ1-5; the tabulated D call, TRBD1, remains unverified against the DNA. TRBV21-1 is a pseudogene segment. The CDR3 runs 17 residues. The CDR3 is CASSSDRGVHSNQPQHF. In DNA, the CDR3 is TGTGCCAGCAGCAGTGACAGGGGGGTTCATAGCAATCAGCCCCAGCATTTT.

The J gene is TRBJ2-2, the V gene TRBV11-3; 13 nucleotides match TRBD2. V shed 5 bases and J 4 bases; nucleotides not matched to a gene: 7. The V gene's germline CDR1 is SGHNT and CDR2 YENEEA. This CDR3 spans 17 amino acids. CDR3: CASSLRLAGGPTGELFF. DNA of the CDR3: TGTGCCAGCAGCCTCAGACTAGCGGGGGGTCCCACCGGGGAGCTGTTTTTT.

The V gene is TRBV19, the J gene TRBJ1-6, with 9 nucleotides matching TRBD1. The CDR3 covers 14 residues. V was clipped by 6 bases and J by 10 bases; unmatched bases: 7. Germline V gene lookup returns CDR1 LNHDA and CDR2 SQIVND (reference sequence). CDR3 nucleotides: TGTGCCAGTAGCCCCCGGGACAGGGCGTCACCCCTCCACTTT. Protein product: CASSPRDRASPLHF.

In nucleotides, the CDR3 is TGTGCCAGCATCCAGGGTATTGGTCAGCCCCAGCATTTT. As protein: CASIQGIGQPQHF. This chain joins TRBV2 and TRBJ1-5; D perhaps matches TRBD1 (5 bases). Germline V gene data show CDR1 as SNHLY and CDR2 as FYNNEI. The CDR3 sequence is 13 residues long. Trimming removed 7 bases at V and 6 bases at J, with 13 bases between.

V is TRBV2 and J is TRBJ1-4; possible D gene TRBD1, 6 bases. Trimming removed 5 bases at V and 8 bases at J, with 12 bases between. The germline V gene encodes CDR1 SNHLY and CDR2 FYNNEI. CDR3 length: 13 amino acids. The DNA of the CDR3 is TGTGCCAGCAGTCAGGGGCAGCCCGAAAAACTGTTTTTT. Its translation: CASSQGQPEKLFF. The full variable domain, completed using reference TRBV2 and TRBJ1-4, is EPEVTQTPSHQVTQMGQEVILRCVPISNHLYFYWYRQILGQKVEFLVSFYNNEISEKSEIFDDQFSVERPDGSNFTLKIRSTKLEDSAMYFCASSQGQPEKLFFGSGTQLSVL.

CDR3 amino acids: CASSIDRIGVGEQYF. In nucleotides, the CDR3 is TGTGCCAGTAGTATAGATCGCATCGGGGTGGGCGAGCAGTACTTC. This chain connects TRBV19 to TRBJ2-7; tentative D call: TRBD2 (5 bases). The CDR3 spans 15 residues. CDR1 and CDR2 (germline): LNHDA, SQIVND (reference sequence). V lost 0 bases, J lost 6 bases, and 15 bases lay in between.

V and J are TRBV11-2 and TRBJ1-6; D unresolved. This CDR3 is 14 amino acids long. Trimming took 3 bases from V and 7 from J, leaving 10 bases between them. Germline CDR1 SGHAT, CDR2 FQNNGV. CDR3: CASSLHAENSPLHF. In nucleotides, the CDR3 is TGTGCCAGCAGCTTGCACGCAGAAAATTCACCCCTCCACTTT.

The chain combines TRBV4-3 with TRBJ1-2; D is possibly TRBD1 (6 bases). This CDR3 has 18 residues. V lost 0 bases, J lost 0 bases, and 17 bases lay in between. Germline values: CDR1 LGHNA, CDR2 YSLEER. CDR3 loop: CASSQDWGGAGPNYGYTF. DNA for the CDR3: TGCGCCAGCAGCCAAGATTGGGGGGGCGCGGGACCTAACTATGGCTACACCTTC.

The gene calls are TRBV6-5 and TRBJ1-6; 9 nucleotides match TRBD1. The V gene end was trimmed by 9 bases and the J gene end by 0 bases; junction bases not matched to a gene: 3. CDR3 length: 15 residues. Germline V lookup: CDR1 MNHEY, CDR2 SVGAGI. CDR3 region: CASSGQGSYNSPLHF. DNA of the CDR3: TGTGCCAGTTCGGGACAGGGCTCCTATAATTCACCCCTCCACTTT.

The chain joins TRBV6-5 to TRBJ2-7; TRBD1 agrees at 8 bases. This CDR3 region has 14 residues. Germline trimming cut 6 bases from V and 2 bases from J; bases unmatched to any gene: 6. Germline lookup yields CDR1 MNHEY and CDR2 SVGAGI. The CDR3 DNA reads as TGTGCCAGCAGCCTGGACAGGGCTACCTACGAGCAGTACTTC. Its protein product is CASSLDRATYEQYF.

This chain joins TRBV4-2 and TRBJ2-1, with TRBD1 identical over 9 bases. Germline trimming cut 3 bases from V and 3 bases from J; bases unmatched to any gene: 3. The germline V gene has CDR1 LGHNA and CDR2 YNFKEQ. The CDR3 is made up of 15 amino acids. CDR3 loop: CASSHPGQGYNEQFF. DNA for the CDR3: TGTGCCAGCAGCCACCCGGGACAGGGCTACAATGAGCAGTTCTTC.

The rearrangement uses TRBV7-9 and TRBJ1-3; D remains ambiguous. Deletions cut 4 bases from V and 3 bases from J, with 4 bases between. Germline CDR1 SEHNR, CDR2 FQNEAQ (reference sequence). This CDR3 is 12 amino acids long. CDR3 DNA sequence: TGTGCCAGCAGCTCCCTTGGAAACACCATATATTTT. Translation: CASSSLGNTIYF. The whole variable domain, remainder taken from reference TRBV7-9 and TRBJ1-3, is DTGVSQNPRHKITKRGQNVTFRCDPISEHNRLYWYRQTLGQGPEFLTYFQNEAQLEKSRLLSDRFSAERPKGSFSTLEIQRTEQGDSAMYLCASSSLGNTIYFGEGSWLTVV.

The rearrangement links TRBV14 to TRBJ2-7; D is undetermined. In germline, CDR1 is SGHDN, CDR2 FVKESK. This CDR3 spans 11 amino acids. V lost 2 bases and J lost 6, with 5 bases in between. CDR3 sequence reads: CASSQYSEQYF. In DNA, the CDR3 is TGTGCCAGCAGCCAATATTCCGAGCAGTACTTC.

This chain connects TRBV19 to TRBJ1-2; the D gene is possibly TRBD1 (6 bases). The CDR3 loop spans 14 amino acids. Looked up from germline, CDR1 is LNHDA and CDR2 is SQIVND (reference sequence). V was pared by 6 bases and J by 2 bases, with 13 bases between. This CDR3 is CASRYSGANYGYTF. The CDR3 region has the DNA TGTGCCAGTAGATATTCAGGGGCAAACTATGGCTACACCTTC.